Below, 15 T cell receptor gamma chains from the same sample are listed, as sequenced in a study of γδ T cells in repeated Plasmodium falciparum infection. TCRdb made new clone calls on the multiplex PCR reads using CATT. The table has 11,000 to 15,000 gamma-chain clones, 1.5% to 2% seen once. Gammadelta T cells were flow-sorted from PBMC into Vgamma9/Vdelta2+ and Vdelta2-negative populations for bulk analysis. Source material: gamma-delta T cells from blood. These receptors all stem from a pool of human donors (malaria-infected and uninfected, not separated).

This clone was observed a few times. For this DNA, TCRdb reports the protein of a much larger clone, which diverges at residue 11, most likely from a read error; the protein presented here is translated directly from the DNA. V gene TRGV4 combines with J gene TRGJ1 or TRGJ2. The J gene, absent from TCRdb, was called here by matching the DNA to germline. This CDR3 is built from 15 residues. Germline lookup yields CDR1 EGSTGY and CDR2 YDSYTSSV. The V gene end was trimmed by 1 base and the J gene end by 10 bases; junction bases not matched to a gene: 16. CDR3 protein: CATWDGTGVYEKKLF. The CDR3 nucleotides are TGTGCCACCTGGGATGGCACAGGGGTTTATGAGAAGAAACTCTTT.

In this sample, this clone turned up many times. With a far larger clone one base away, a read error is the likely cause. The sample contains more than one DNA sequence encoding this CDR3. There is no J gene call, but TRGV4 is given as the V gene. CDR3 length equals 10 residues. Per germline, CDR1 EGSTGY and CDR2 YDSYTSSV. CDR3 region: CATWEHGLVF. The CDR3 nucleotides read TGTGCCACCTGGGAACACGGTTTGGTTTTT.

At least ten counts were recorded for this clone. TCRdb's entry gives the protein of a much larger clone, which mismatches this DNA's translation at residue 8, likely from a read error; the protein reported here is translated from the DNA. The V call is TRGV9, the J call TRGJ1 or TRGJ2. No J segment appears in TCRdb, so it was assigned here by matching the sequence to germline. The germline CDR1 and CDR2 sequences are GITISATS and ISYDGTV (reference sequence). CDR3 length: 11 amino acids. In nucleotides, the CDR3 is TGTGCCTTGTGGAAGGGTTATAGGAAACTCTTT. It translates to CALWKGYRKLF.

Regarding this clone: One base separates it from a far larger clone, so it is likely a read error. The same CDR3 arises from other DNA sequences in this sample as well. The V gene is listed as TRGV9; no J gene was called. Germline CDR1 GITISATS, CDR2 ISYDGTV (reference sequence). The CDR3 covers 13 residues. For the CDR3, the DNA is TGTGCCTTGTGTCGACCGAATTATTATAAGAAGCTCTTT. Protein: CALCRPNYYKKLF.

This clone was counted many times. A far larger clone is a single base away, which makes a read error likely. Other DNA sequences in this specimen translate into the identical CDR3. The J gene is TRGJ1 or TRGJ2, the V gene TRGV4. The J gene, absent from TCRdb, was called here by matching the DNA to germline. Germline CDR1 reads EGSTGY; CDR2 reads YDSYTSSV. The V gene end was trimmed by 4 bases and the J gene end by 10 bases; junction bases not matched to a gene: 7. The CDR3 has 11 amino acids. CDR3 loop: CATWDDKKKLF. CDR3 sequence (DNA): TGTGCCACCTGGGACGACAAAAAGAAACTCTTT.

This clone came up a few times. Since a far larger clone is one base different, this is likely a read error. Other DNA sequences in the sample encode the same CDR3. The chain uses TRGV9 and TRGJ1 or TRGJ2. No J gene is reported in TCRdb; it was inferred here by comparing the DNA with germline. CDR1 and CDR2 from the germline V gene are GITISATS and ISYDGTV (reference sequence). The CDR3 consists of 17 residues. V lost 0 bases and J lost 1; bases outside the gene matches: 12. CDR3 coding DNA: TGTGCCTTGTGGGAGGTGCTAGGGATAGGAAATTATTATAAGAAACTCTTT. As protein: CALWEVLGIGNYYKKLF.

This clone was observed at least ten times. The protein given by TCRdb reflects a much larger clone and differs at residue 3 from this DNA's translation, likely from a read error; the protein shown is the DNA's translation. CDR3 residues: CAPWDGARYKKLF. DNA of the CDR3: TGTGCCCCCTGGGACGGGGCGAGGTATAAGAAACTCTTT. The chain has TRGV2 and TRGJ1 or TRGJ2. This CDR3 region has 13 residues. Germline values: CDR1 EGSNGY, CDR2 YDSYNSKV.

This clone was seen at least ten times. The TCRdb protein comes from a much larger clone and disagrees with this DNA's translation at residue 5, likely due to a read error; the protein given here is derived from the DNA. V is TRGV9 and J is TRGJ1 or TRGJ2. Germline V gene lookup returns CDR1 GITISATS and CDR2 ISYDGTV (reference sequence). This CDR3 is built from 11 residues. Trimming cost V 5 bases and J 12 bases; bases outside gene matches: 10. In DNA form, the CDR3 reads TGTGCCTTGTGGGGGACCCCGGGGAAACTCTTT. The encoded protein is CALWGTPGKLF.

This clone was seen only a few times. This chain uses TRGV9 with TRGJP. TCRdb lists no J gene, so it was determined here by aligning the DNA to germline. CDR1 is GITISATS and CDR2 is ISYDGTV in the germline V gene (reference sequence). The CDR3 is made up of 18 amino acids. V dropped 2 bases and J dropped 7; count of bases not matched to a gene: 11. For the CDR3, the DNA is TGTGCCTTGTGGGAGGCGCAACTACAGGAGTTGGGCAAAAAAATCAAGGTATTT. As protein: CALWEAQLQELGKKIKVF.

Many counts were recorded for this clone. The TCRdb protein, from a much larger clone, departs from this DNA's translation at residue 4, likely by read error; the protein shown derives from the DNA. The chain has TRGV9 and TRGJ1 or TRGJ2. Matching the DNA to germline supplied the J gene, which TCRdb does not give. The CDR3 covers 14 residues. The germline CDR1 and CDR2 sequences are GITISATS and ISYDGTV (reference sequence). The CDR3 spells CALREVRRYYKKLF. The CDR3 DNA is TGTGCCTTGCGGGAGGTGCGTCGTTATTATAAGAAACTCTTT.

This clone was counted at least ten times. The TCRdb record carries a much larger clone's protein, which differs from this DNA's translation at residue 2; a read error is the likely cause, and the protein listed here is the DNA translation. The chain employs TRGV2 and TRGJ1 or TRGJ2. The J gene was not available in TCRdb and was assigned here by matching the DNA to germline segments. Germline V gives CDR1 EGSNGY, CDR2 YDSYNSKV. This CDR3 is 12 amino acids long. Here the CDR3 reads CTTWDGHHKKLF. The CDR3, as DNA: TGTACCACCTGGGACGGGCATCATAAGAAACTCTTT.

Only a few counts were recorded for this clone. TCRdb attributes to this sequence the protein of a much larger clone, which differs from the DNA translation at residue 5; a read error is likely, and the protein displayed is translated from the DNA. The chain combines TRGV3 with TRGJ1 or TRGJ2. Germline V CDR1 and CDR2: VTNTFY, YDVSTARD (reference sequence). The CDR3 runs 13 residues. V shed 6 bases, J shed 6 bases, and the junction held 11 bases outside the gene matches. CDR3 loop: CATWNWRCYKKLF. DNA for the CDR3: TGTGCCACCTGGAACTGGAGGTGTTATAAGAAACTCTTT.

This clone was recorded many times. TCRdb's protein for this DNA is that of a much larger clone and differs from the translation at residue 12, likely a read error; the protein shown is the DNA translation. The rearrangement uses TRGV9 and TRGJ1 or TRGJ2. The J gene comes from matching the DNA to germline here; TCRdb lacks it. The CDR3 runs 16 residues. Per germline, CDR1 GITISATS and CDR2 ISYDGTV (reference sequence). CDR3 region: CALWEKEVFDYFKKLF. The CDR3 nucleotides are TGTGCCTTGTGGGAGAAGGAAGTCTTCGATTATTTTAAGAAACTCTTT.

In its sample, this clone was seen a few times. The TCRdb protein, from a much larger clone, departs from this DNA's translation at residue 14, likely by read error; the protein shown derives from the DNA. CDR3 loop: CATWDAERHTTGWSKIF. In DNA, the CDR3 is TGTGCCACCTGGGACGCCGAAAGACATACCACTGGTTGGTCCAAGATATTT. This chain links TRGV2 with TRGJP1. Germline matching of the DNA provided the J gene here, since TCRdb leaves it blank. The CDR3 sequence is 17 residues long. Germline lookup yields CDR1 EGSNGY and CDR2 YDSYNSKV.

This clone was seen at least ten times. This likely traces to a read error, being one base from a far larger clone. This sample also contains other DNA sequences that code for the same CDR3. The rearrangement uses TRGV9 and TRGJ1 or TRGJ2. The J gene was not available in TCRdb and was assigned here by matching the DNA to germline segments. V lost 0 bases and J lost 3; bases outside the gene matches: 8. Looked up from germline, CDR1 is GITISATS and CDR2 is ISYDGTV (reference sequence). The CDR3 length is 15 residues. DNA of the CDR3: TGTGCCTTGTGGGAGGTGTTCCCCGCTTATTATAAGAAACTCTTT. The encoded protein is CALWEVFPAYYKKLF.